One sample yielded the 12 T cell receptor beta chains listed below, sequenced in a study of T-cell memory formation after mild COVID-19. From the 5' RACE reads, TCRdb called clonotypes with MiXCR, one entry per CDR3 protein. This sample has tens of thousands of distinct CDR3 sequences, with around an eighth found just once. What was sequenced was PBMCs or a T cell subset sorted from them (not recorded which). Every receptor here comes from an adult woman who had mild COVID-19 (a few samples of this study predate the infection). Cell type and time point are not known.

The rearrangement joins TRBV27 to TRBJ2-7, with 8 bases lining up with TRBD2. J lost 3 bases, V lost 5 bases, and 12 bases had no gene match. Germline loops: CDR1 MNHEY, CDR2 SMNVEV (reference sequence). This CDR3 is 16 amino acids long. The CDR3 protein is CASSPVGAGALYEQYF. CDR3 in DNA: TGTGCCAGCAGTCCCGTAGGAGCGGGAGCTCTCTACGAGCAGTACTTC.

This clonotype was observed a handful of times. This rearrangement joins TRBV5-5 to TRBJ1-1, with D uncertain. Looked up from germline, CDR1 is SGHKS and CDR2 is YYEKEE (reference sequence). This CDR3 region has 15 residues. V lost 3 bases and J 1 base, leaving 13 bases between the germline ends. The CDR3 loop is CASSSKTDGNTEAFF. The CDR3 bases are TGTGCCAGCAGCTCTAAGACGGACGGGAACACTGAAGCTTTCTTT.

The gene calls are TRBV4-2 and TRBJ2-4; D not resolved. CDR1 and CDR2 from the germline V gene are LGHNA and YNFKEQ. V was trimmed by 0 bases and J by 3 bases, leaving 9 bases between them. The CDR3 consists of 15 residues. CDR3 DNA: TGTGCCAGCAGCCAAGAGGTATGGGGCAAAAACATTCAGTACTTC. The encoded protein is CASSQEVWGKNIQYF.

In this sample, this clonotype turned up many times. The V gene is TRBV20-1, the J gene TRBJ2-1; 10 bases match TRBD2. J gave up 3 bases and V 0 bases, and 2 bases lay outside the gene matches. The CDR3 has 15 amino acids. CDR1 DFQATT and CDR2 SNEGSKA come from the germline V gene (reference sequence). The DNA of the CDR3 is TGCAGTGCTAGAGATCAGCGGGAGGGCTACAATGAGCAGTTCTTC. It translates to CSARDQREGYNEQFF.

The chain recombines TRBV10-3 with TRBJ2-3, with D perhaps TRBD1 (6 bases). Germline CDR1 is ENHRY and CDR2 is SYGVKD. The CDR3 is 17 residues long. Trimming pared 0 bases from V and 0 bases from J, leaving 13 bases between. Here the CDR3 reads CAISESGTGISTDTQYF. The CDR3 DNA reads TGTGCCATCAGTGAGTCCGGTACAGGGATTAGCACAGATACGCAGTATTTT.

The gene calls are TRBV2 and TRBJ2-3, with 7 bases fitting TRBD2. This CDR3 contains 20 residues. V shed 0 bases, J shed 0 bases, and the junction held 15 bases outside the gene matches. The germline CDR1 and CDR2 sequences are SNHLY and FYNNEI. CDR3 loop: CASSEAGAIASGTSTDTQYF. In nucleotides, the CDR3 is TGTGCCAGCAGTGAAGCAGGAGCGATCGCTAGCGGAACTAGCACAGATACGCAGTATTTT.

The chain is built from TRBV29-1 and TRBJ2-1; TRBD2 matches 8 bases. This CDR3 region has 14 residues. The trim removed 3 bases at V and 6 bases at J, leaving 7 bases unmatched. Germline V lookup: CDR1 SQVTM, CDR2 ANQGSEA. The CDR3 sequence: CSVEGLAGRNEQFF. The CDR3 nucleotides read TGCAGCGTTGAGGGCCTAGCGGGCCGCAATGAGCAGTTCTTC.

This clonotype was detected a few times. This sequence joins TRBV6-4 and TRBJ2-1, with 11 positions matching TRBD2. V shed 2 bases and J 9 bases; nucleotides not matched to a gene: 15. CDR3 length: 18 amino acids. Germline values: CDR1 MRHNA, CDR2 SNTAGT. CDR3 region: CASSDHVLAGALHGEQFF. The CDR3 DNA is TGTGCCAGCAGTGACCACGTACTAGCGGGAGCGCTACATGGTGAGCAGTTCTTC.

This sequence joins TRBV6-5 and TRBJ2-6; TRBD2 agrees at 7 bases. The CDR3 sequence is 21 residues long. Germline V CDR1 and CDR2: MNHEY, SVGAGI. V lost 2 bases to trimming and J lost 0 bases; unmatched junction nucleotides: 16. The CDR3 DNA reads as TGTGCCAGCAGTTACGCGGGAGTTGAGAAGCAAAGCCGCTCTGGGGCCAACGTCCTGACTTTC. Translated: CASSYAGVEKQSRSGANVLTF.

This clonotype was observed many times. The rearrangement links TRBV5-1 to TRBJ1-1, with D tentatively TRBD1 (5 bases). Germline assignment: CDR1 SGHRS and CDR2 YFSETQ. V lost 4 bases to trimming and J lost 5 bases, with 9 bases between them. The CDR3 covers 12 residues. Here the CDR3 DNA reads TGCGCCAGCAGCCTTCAGGGAACTGAAGCTTTCTTT. Protein sequence: CASSLQGTEAFF.

The CDR3 is CASSPGEGDYEQYF. The CDR3 DNA sequence: TGTGCCAGCTCACCAGGGGAAGGGGACTACGAGCAGTACTTC. The V call is TRBV18, the J call TRBJ2-7; D perhaps matches TRBD1 (5 bases). V was shortened by 2 bases and J by 3 bases, with 11 bases between the two germline ends. In germline, CDR1 is KGHSH, CDR2 LQKENI. The CDR3 sequence is 14 residues long.

The chain combines TRBV7-9 with TRBJ2-3, with a possible D match to TRBD2 (7 bases). The V gene lost 5 bases and the J gene lost 3 bases, with 18 bases spanning the gap. In germline, CDR1 is SEHNR, CDR2 FQNEAQ (reference sequence). CDR3 size: 16 residues. The CDR3 sequence: CASSTPGGRGTDTQYF. DNA of the CDR3: TGTGCCAGCAGCACACCGGGGGGCAGAGGGACAGATACGCAGTATTTT.